This entry describes one TCR beta chain. These data belong to a study of T cell responses to AZD1222 COVID-19 vaccine. TCRdb's copy holds only in-frame clones and misses some; the assay was immunoSEQ multiplex PCR. The data contain around 130,000 clones, roughly nine tenths of them seen just once; the ten biggest clones take up 9.5%. This material consisted of peripheral blood, taken 28 days after the second AZD1222 dose. The TCR comes from an adult who received the AZD1222 COVID-19 vaccine.

CDR3 in amino acids: CASSPLRTVGNTIYF. DNA of the CDR3: TGTGCCAGCAGCCCGCTGCGGACAGTTGGAAACACCATATATTTT. The V gene is TRBV14, the J gene TRBJ1-3; TRBD1 is a possible D gene (6 bases). Trimming removed 4 bases at V and 3 bases at J, with 13 bases between. The CDR3 spans 15 residues. Germline V gene lookup returns CDR1 SGHDN and CDR2 FVKESK.